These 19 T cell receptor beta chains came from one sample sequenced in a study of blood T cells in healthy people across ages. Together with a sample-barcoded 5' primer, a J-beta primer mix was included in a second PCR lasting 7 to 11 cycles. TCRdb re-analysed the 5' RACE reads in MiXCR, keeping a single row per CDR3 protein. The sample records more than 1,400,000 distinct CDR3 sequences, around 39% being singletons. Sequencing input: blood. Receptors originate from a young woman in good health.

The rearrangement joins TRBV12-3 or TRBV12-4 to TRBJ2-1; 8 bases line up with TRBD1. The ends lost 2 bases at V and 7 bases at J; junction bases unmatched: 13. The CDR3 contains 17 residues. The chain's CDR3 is CASSLRAARGLRNEQFF. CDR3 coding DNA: TGTGCCAGCAGTTTACGGGCCGCCAGGGGGCTAAGAAATGAGCAGTTCTTC.

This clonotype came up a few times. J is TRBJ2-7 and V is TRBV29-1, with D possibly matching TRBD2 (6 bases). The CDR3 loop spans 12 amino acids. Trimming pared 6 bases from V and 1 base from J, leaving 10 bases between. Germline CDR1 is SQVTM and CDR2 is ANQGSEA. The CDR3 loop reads CSVWGLSYEQYF. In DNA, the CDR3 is TGCAGCGTGTGGGGACTTTCCTACGAGCAGTACTTC.

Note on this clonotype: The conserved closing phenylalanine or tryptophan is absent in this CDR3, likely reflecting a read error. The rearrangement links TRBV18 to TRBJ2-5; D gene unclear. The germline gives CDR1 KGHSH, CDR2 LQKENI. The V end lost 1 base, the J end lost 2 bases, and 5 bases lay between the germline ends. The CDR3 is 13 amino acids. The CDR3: CASSPLSQETQYV. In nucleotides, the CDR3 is TGTGCCAGCTCACCACTGTCTCAAGAGACCCAGTACGTC.

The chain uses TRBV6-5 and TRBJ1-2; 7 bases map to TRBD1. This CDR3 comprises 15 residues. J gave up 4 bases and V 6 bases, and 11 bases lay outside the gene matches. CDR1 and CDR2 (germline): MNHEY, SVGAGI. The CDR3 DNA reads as TGTGCCAGCAGGAAAACCGGGACAGCAAGCTATGGCTACACCTTC. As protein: CASRKTGTASYGYTF.

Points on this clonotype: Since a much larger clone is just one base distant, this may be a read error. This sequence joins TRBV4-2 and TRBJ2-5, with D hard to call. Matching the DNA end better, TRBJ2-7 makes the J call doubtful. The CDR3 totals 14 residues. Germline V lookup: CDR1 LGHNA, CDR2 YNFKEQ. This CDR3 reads CASSQVSTGYEQYF. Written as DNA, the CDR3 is TGTGCCAGCAGCCAAGTTTCGACTGGCTACGAGCAGTACTTC.

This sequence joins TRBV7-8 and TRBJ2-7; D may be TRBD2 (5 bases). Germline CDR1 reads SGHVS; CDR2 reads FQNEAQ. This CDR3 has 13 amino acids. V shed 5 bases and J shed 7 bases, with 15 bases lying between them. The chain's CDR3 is CASSPGPSGEQYF. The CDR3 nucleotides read TGTGCCAGCAGCCCTGGTCCCTCGGGGGAGCAGTACTTC.

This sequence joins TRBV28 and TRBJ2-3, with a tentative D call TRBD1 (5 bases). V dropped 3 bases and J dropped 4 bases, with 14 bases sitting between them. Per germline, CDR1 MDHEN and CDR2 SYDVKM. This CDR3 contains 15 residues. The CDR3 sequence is CASSLGQGISDTQYF. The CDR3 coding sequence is TGTGCCAGCAGTTTGGGGCAGGGTATTTCAGATACGCAGTATTTT.

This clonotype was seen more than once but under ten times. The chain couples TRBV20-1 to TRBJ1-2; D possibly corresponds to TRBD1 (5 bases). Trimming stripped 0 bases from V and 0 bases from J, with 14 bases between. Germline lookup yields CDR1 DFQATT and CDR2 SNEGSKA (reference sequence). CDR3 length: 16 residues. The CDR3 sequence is CSARDGRQPTNYGYTF. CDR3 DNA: TGCAGTGCTAGAGACGGCCGACAGCCAACTAACTATGGCTACACCTTC.

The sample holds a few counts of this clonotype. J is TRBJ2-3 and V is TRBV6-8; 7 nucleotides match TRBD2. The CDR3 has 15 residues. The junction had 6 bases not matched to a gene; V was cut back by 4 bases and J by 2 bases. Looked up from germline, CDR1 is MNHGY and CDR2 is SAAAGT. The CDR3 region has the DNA TGTGCCAGCAGTTCAGAGCGGGGCCACACAGATACGCAGTATTTT. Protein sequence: CASSSERGHTDTQYF.

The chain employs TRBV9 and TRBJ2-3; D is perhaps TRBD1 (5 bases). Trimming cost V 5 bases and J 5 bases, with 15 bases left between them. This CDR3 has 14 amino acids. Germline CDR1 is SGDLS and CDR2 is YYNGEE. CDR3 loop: CASRKGLSQDTQYF. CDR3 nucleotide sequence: TGTGCCAGCAGGAAGGGGCTCTCCCAAGATACGCAGTATTTT.

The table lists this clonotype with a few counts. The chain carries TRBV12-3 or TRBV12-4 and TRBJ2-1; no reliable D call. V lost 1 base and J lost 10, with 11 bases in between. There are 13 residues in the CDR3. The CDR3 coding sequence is TGTGCCAGCAGTTTAGTCCTAAATGTAGAGCAGTTCTTC. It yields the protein CASSLVLNVEQFF.

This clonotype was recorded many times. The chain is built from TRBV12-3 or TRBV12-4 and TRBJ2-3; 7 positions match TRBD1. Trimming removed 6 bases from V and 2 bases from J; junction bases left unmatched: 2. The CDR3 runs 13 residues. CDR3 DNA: TGTGCCAGCAGGACAGGGAACACAGATACGCAGTATTTT. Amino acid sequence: CASRTGNTDTQYF.

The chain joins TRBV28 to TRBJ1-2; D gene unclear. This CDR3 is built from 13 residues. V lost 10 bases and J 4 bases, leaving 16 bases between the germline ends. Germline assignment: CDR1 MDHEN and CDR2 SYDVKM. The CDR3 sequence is CATFRRDVYGYTF. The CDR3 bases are TGTGCCACCTTCCGACGTGACGTCTATGGCTACACCTTC.

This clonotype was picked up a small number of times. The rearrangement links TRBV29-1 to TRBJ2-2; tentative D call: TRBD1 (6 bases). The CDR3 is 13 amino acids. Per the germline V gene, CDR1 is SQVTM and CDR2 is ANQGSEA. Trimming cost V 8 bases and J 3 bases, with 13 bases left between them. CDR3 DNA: TGCAGCTATTTCCCAGGGGACACCGGGGAGCTGTTTTTT. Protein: CSYFPGDTGELFF.

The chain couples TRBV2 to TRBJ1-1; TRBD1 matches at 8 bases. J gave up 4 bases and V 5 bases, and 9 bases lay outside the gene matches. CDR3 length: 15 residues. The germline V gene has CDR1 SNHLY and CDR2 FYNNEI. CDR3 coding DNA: TGTGCCAGCAGTATTTCACAGGGGGGCGTCACTGAAGCTTTCTTT. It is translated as CASSISQGGVTEAFF.

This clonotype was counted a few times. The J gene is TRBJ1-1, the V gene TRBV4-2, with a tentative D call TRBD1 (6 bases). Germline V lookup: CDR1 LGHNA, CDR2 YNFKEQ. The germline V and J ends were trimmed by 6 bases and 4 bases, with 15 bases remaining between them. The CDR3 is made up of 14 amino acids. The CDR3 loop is CASRRVGGPTEAFF. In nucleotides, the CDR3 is TGTGCCAGCAGAAGGGTCGGGGGCCCCACTGAAGCTTTCTTT.

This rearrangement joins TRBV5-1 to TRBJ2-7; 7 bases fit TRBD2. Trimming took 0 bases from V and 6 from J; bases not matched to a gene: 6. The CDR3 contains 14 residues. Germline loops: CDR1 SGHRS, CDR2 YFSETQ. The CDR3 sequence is CASSLGLAESEQYF. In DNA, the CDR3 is TGCGCCAGCAGCTTGGGGCTAGCGGAGAGCGAGCAGTACTTC.

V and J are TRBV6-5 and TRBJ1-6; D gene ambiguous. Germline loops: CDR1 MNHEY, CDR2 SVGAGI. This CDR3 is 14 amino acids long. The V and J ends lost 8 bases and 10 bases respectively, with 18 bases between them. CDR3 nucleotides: TGTGCCAGCGGCGACGACGCATTTCGATCACCCCTCCACTTT. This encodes CASGDDAFRSPLHF.

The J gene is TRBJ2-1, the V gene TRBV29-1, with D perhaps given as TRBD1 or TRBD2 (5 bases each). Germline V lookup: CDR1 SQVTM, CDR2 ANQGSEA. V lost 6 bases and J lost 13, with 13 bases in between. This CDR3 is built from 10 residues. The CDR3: CSVGDGTQFF. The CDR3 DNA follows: TGCAGCGTAGGGGATGGGACCCAGTTCTTC.